The 17 T cell receptor beta chains below all came from one sample that was sequenced in a study of blood T cell repertoires in COVID-19. Some clones are missing from TCRdb's copy, which holds only in-frame ones; the method was immunoSEQ multiplex PCR. The repertoire holds 200,000 to 250,000 clones, about four fifths seen once, with roughly 8% in the top ten. Sequenced material: peripheral blood. The receptors derive from a woman of 80 years or more with COVID-19, enrolled during active disease.

This chain uses TRBV4-1 with TRBJ1-2; TRBD1 matches 9 bases. V shed 1 base and J 8 bases; nucleotides not matched to a gene: 11. This CDR3 is 16 amino acids long. Germline assignment: CDR1 MGHRA and CDR2 YSYEKL. The CDR3 loop is CASSQATQTGGRGYTF. In nucleotides, the CDR3 is TGCGCCAGCAGCCAAGCCACACAGACAGGGGGAAGAGGCTACACCTTC.

The CDR3 DNA sequence: TGTGCCAGCCGCCCCTCCCCCGGACAGCAGACAGATACGCAGTATTTT. Protein product: CASRPSPGQQTDTQYF. The chain is built from TRBV28 and TRBJ2-3; D may be TRBD1 (6 bases). Trimming left V 8 bases short and J 3 bases short, with 21 bases between. Germline V lookup: CDR1 MDHEN, CDR2 SYDVKM. This CDR3 is built from 16 residues.

The V call is TRBV3-1 (or the pseudogene TRBV3-2), the J call TRBJ1-1, with D possibly being TRBD1 (5 bases). The length of the CDR3 is 13 residues. Trimming removed 6 bases at V and 7 bases at J, with 15 bases between. Germline values: CDR1 LGHDT, CDR2 YNNKEL (reference sequence). The DNA of the CDR3 is TGTGCCAGCAGACCGGGGGGAGGGAATGAAGCTTTCTTT. It encodes CASRPGGGNEAFF.

This clone was recorded only once. This chain links TRBV5-1 with TRBJ1-4; 9 nucleotides align to TRBD1. Germline trimming cut 5 bases from V and 7 bases from J; bases unmatched to any gene: 6. Germline V gene data show CDR1 as SGHRS and CDR2 as YFSETQ. This CDR3 comprises 14 residues. The CDR3 is CASRTGQGGEKLFF. CDR3 nucleotide sequence: TGCGCCAGCAGGACGGGACAGGGAGGTGAAAAACTGTTTTTT.

This clone was seen only once. The chain is built from TRBV7-3 and TRBJ1-6; D not certain. V dropped 1 base and J dropped 14 bases, with 12 bases sitting between them. CDR1 SGHTA and CDR2 FQGTGA come from the germline V gene. The CDR3 consists of 13 residues. CDR3 in DNA: TGTGCCAGCAGCTTAAGCAAAGAGTCCACCCTCCACTTT. Its protein product is CASSLSKESTLHF.

The chain is built from TRBV11-2 and TRBJ1-6; no definite D call. V shed 1 base and J shed 8 bases, with 6 bases lying between them. The CDR3 has 13 residues. Germline-derived CDR1 and CDR2 are SGHAT and FQNNGV. The CDR3 is CASSLVLYSPLHF. In nucleotides, the CDR3 is TGTGCCAGCAGCTTAGTACTGTATTCACCCCTCCACTTT.

A single count supports this clone. The chain employs TRBV5-5 and TRBJ1-1; a weak D match, TRBD1 (5 bases). CDR3 length: 15 amino acids. V dropped 0 bases and J dropped 5 bases, with 14 bases sitting between them. CDR1 and CDR2 from the germline V gene are SGHKS and YYEKEE (reference sequence). The CDR3 sequence: CASSLGLTERTEAFF. CDR3 nucleotide sequence: TGTGCCAGCAGCTTGGGCCTGACAGAACGAACTGAAGCTTTCTTT.

The CDR3, as DNA: TGTGCCAGCAGTTCGCAGGGGCTAGCCAAAAACATTCAGTACTTC. It encodes CASSSQGLAKNIQYF. This sequence joins TRBV6-2 or TRBV6-3 and TRBJ2-4; a possible D gene is TRBD1 (6 bases). There are 15 residues in the CDR3. Trimming left V 4 bases short and J 0 bases short, with 10 bases between. Germline V gene sequence: CDR1 MNHEY, CDR2 SVGEGT.

This clone was recorded a few times. The chain is built from TRBV9 and TRBJ1-1; the D gene is possibly TRBD1 (6 bases). This CDR3 spans 13 amino acids. V lost 3 bases, J lost 11 bases, and 17 bases lay in between. Germline CDR1 SGDLS, CDR2 YYNGEE. The CDR3 DNA reads as TGTGCCAGCAGCGCTACAGGGTTTGAGGGGGCTTTCTTT. It specifies CASSATGFEGAFF. The full variable domain, with the rest looked up from reference TRBV9 and TRBJ1-1, is DSGVTQTPKHLITATGQRVTLRCSPRSGDLSVYWYQQSLDQGLQFLIQYYNGEERAKGNILERFSAQQFPDLHSELNLSSLELGDSALYFCASSATGFEGAFFGQGTRLTVV.

A note on this clone: The conserved closing phenylalanine or tryptophan is absent in this CDR3, likely reflecting a read error. The V gene is TRBV19, the J gene TRBJ1-1; 10 nucleotides line up with TRBD1. The CDR3 is made up of 16 amino acids. Germline loops: CDR1 LNHDA, CDR2 SQIVND (reference sequence). Losses at the gene ends were 7 bases for V and 2 bases for J; bases not matched to a gene: 10. The CDR3 sequence: CASKRGDRGSNTEAFL. The CDR3 DNA follows: TGTGCCAGTAAGAGGGGGGACAGGGGTTCCAACACTGAAGCTTTCCTT.

This chain connects TRBV6-5 to TRBJ1-2; 8 bases line up with TRBD1. CDR3 length equals 16 residues. CDR1 is MNHEY and CDR2 is SVGAGI in the germline V gene. Trimming at V came to 4 bases and at J to 4 bases, leaving 11 bases not matched to a gene. The CDR3 here is CASSSPRRGHRYGYTF. CDR3 bases: TGTGCCAGCAGTTCCCCCCGCAGGGGGCATCGCTATGGCTACACCTTC.

CDR3 protein: CASSKTLAGVRNEQFF. In DNA, the CDR3 is TGTGCCAGCAGCAAAACCCTAGCGGGAGTCAGGAATGAGCAGTTCTTC. The chain uses TRBV7-3 and TRBJ2-1; 10 nucleotides match TRBD2. Germline V CDR1 and CDR2: SGHTA, FQGTGA. This CDR3 region has 16 residues. Losses at the gene ends were 5 bases for V and 7 bases for J; bases not matched to a gene: 11.

This clone was counted only a few times. The chain is built from TRBV9 and TRBJ2-1; D not resolved. CDR3 length: 11 amino acids. V gave up 4 bases and J gave up 7 bases, with 6 bases separating them. Germline CDR1 and CDR2: SGDLS and YYNGEE. The CDR3 nucleotides are TGTGCCAGCAGCCCCGGTAATGAGCAGTTCTTC. This sequence encodes CASSPGNEQFF.

This clone was observed once. The gene calls are TRBV19 and TRBJ1-2; TRBD1 might be the D (6 bases). The CDR3 is 13 amino acids. Germline V gene lookup returns CDR1 LNHDA and CDR2 SQIVND (reference sequence). Trimming shortened V by 6 bases and J by 3 bases, and 11 bases separated the two germline ends. The CDR3 sequence is CASRAQGYYGYTF. CDR3 sequence (DNA): TGTGCCAGTAGAGCACAGGGATACTATGGCTACACCTTC.

The V and J genes are TRBV30 and TRBJ1-3; 7 bases match TRBD1. CDR1 is GTSNPN and CDR2 is SVGIG in the germline V gene (reference sequence). The CDR3 totals 14 residues. With V trimmed by 5 bases and J by 4 bases, 8 bases remained unmatched. The chain's CDR3 is CAWGQALFGNTIYF. The CDR3 nucleotides read TGTGCCTGGGGACAGGCCTTGTTCGGAAACACCATATATTTT.

The chain joins TRBV6-5 to TRBJ1-4; D gene uncertain. Germline V lookup: CDR1 MNHEY, CDR2 SVGAGI. The CDR3 length is 13 residues. The V and J ends lost 8 bases and 4 bases respectively, with 11 bases between them. This CDR3 is CASRAGYNEKLFF. CDR3 bases: TGTGCCAGCCGCGCGGGATATAATGAAAAACTGTTTTTT.

The V call is TRBV11-2, the J call TRBJ2-1; 13 bases map to TRBD2. The CDR3 sequence is 17 residues long. V gave up 3 bases and J gave up 5 bases; unmatched junction bases: 7. Germline V gene data show CDR1 as SGHAT and CDR2 as FQNNGV. In DNA, the CDR3 is TGTGCCAGCAGCTTTATGACTAGCGGGAGGATAGACAATGAGCAGTTCTTC. This gives the protein CASSFMTSGRIDNEQFF.